This T cell receptor (beta chain) was sequenced in a study of blood T cell repertoires in COVID-19. Study in general: The United States, Italy and Spain were the sources of the acute and convalescent COVID-19 samples. PBMCs, B-cell-depleted T cells, or T cells were the source of the cDNA or gDNA that made up the material.

This CDR3 contains 12 residues. V lost 0 bases and J lost 3, with 3 bases in between. The germline V gene encodes CDR1 MNHEY and CDR2 SVGEGT. This table comes from immunoSEQ multiplex PCR, and its TCRdb copy is limited to in-frame clones, with some not included. The repertoire holds approximately 180,000 clones, approximately 85% seen once, with about 10% in the top ten. The source is a human donor with active or convalescent COVID-19. The donor label of this sample is uncertain. The chain joins TRBV6-2 or TRBV6-3 to TRBJ2-7; D is undetermined. What was sequenced was peripheral blood. The CDR3 DNA is TGTGCCAGCAGTTACTCCAACTACGAGCAGTACTTC. This gives the protein CASSYSNYEQYF.